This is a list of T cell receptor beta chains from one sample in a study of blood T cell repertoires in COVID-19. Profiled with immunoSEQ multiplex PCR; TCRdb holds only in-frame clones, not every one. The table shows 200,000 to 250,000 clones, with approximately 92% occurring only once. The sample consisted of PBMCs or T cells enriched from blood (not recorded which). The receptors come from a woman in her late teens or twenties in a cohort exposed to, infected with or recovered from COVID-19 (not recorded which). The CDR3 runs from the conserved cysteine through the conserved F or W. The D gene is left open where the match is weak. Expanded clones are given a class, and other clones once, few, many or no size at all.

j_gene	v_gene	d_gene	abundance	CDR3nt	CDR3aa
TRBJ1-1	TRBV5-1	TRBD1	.	TGCGCCAGCAGTCGACAGGGGGCTACGGGCACTGAAGCTTTCTTT	CASSRQGATGTEAFF
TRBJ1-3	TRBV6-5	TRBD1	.	TGTGCCAGCAGTTCCCAGACAGGGGATGGAAACACCATATATTTT	CASSSQTGDGNTIYF
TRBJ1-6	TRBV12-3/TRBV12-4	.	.	TGTGCCAGCAGTACAGGGAATTCACCCCTCCACTTT	CASSTGNSPLHF
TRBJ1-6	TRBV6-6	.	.	TGTGCCAGCAGTTACCGGGAGAATTCACCCCTCCACTTT	CASSYRENSPLHF
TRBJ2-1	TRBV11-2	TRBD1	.	TGTGCCAGCAGCCCCGGGACAGAGTACAATGAGCAGTTCTTC	CASSPGTEYNEQFF
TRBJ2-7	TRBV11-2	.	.	TGTGCCAGCAGCTTAGGTCGGACTAACAATTACGAGCAGTACTTC	CASSLGRTNNYEQYF
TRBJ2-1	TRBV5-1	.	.	TGCGCCAGCAGCTTGGTTCGGGGGGCGAATGAGCAGTTCTTC	CASSLVRGANEQFF
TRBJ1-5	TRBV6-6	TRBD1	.	TGTGCCAGCAGTCTGAGAGCTACAGGGGGGAATAGCAATCAGCCCCAGCATTTT	CASSLRATGGNSNQPQHF
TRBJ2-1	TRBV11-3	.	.	TGTGCCAGCAGCTTAGAGGGGGCTAGAGGCGATGAGCAGTTCTTC	CASSLEGARGDEQFF
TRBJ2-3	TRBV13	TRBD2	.	TGTGCCAGCAGCACAACCGGGACTAGCGGGATTCGGGCAGATACGCAGTATTTT	CASSTTGTSGIRADTQYF
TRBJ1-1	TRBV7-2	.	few	TGTGCCAGCAGCCCAGGGGCAGCGAACACTGAAGCTTTCTTT	CASSPGAANTEAFF
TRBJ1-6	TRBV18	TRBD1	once	TGTGCCAGCTTGAGGGACAGCCCTGCAGGTAATTCACCCCTCCACTTT	CASLRDSPAGNSPLHF
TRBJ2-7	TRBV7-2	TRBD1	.	TGTGCCAGCAGCCCGTGGGGACAGGGTAACGAGCAGTACTTC	CASSPWGQGNEQYF
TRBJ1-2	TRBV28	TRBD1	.	TGTGCCAGCAGTTTATATTCGACAGGGTTCGGTGGCTACACCTTC	CASSLYSTGFGGYTF
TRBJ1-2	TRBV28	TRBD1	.	TGTGCCAGCAGTTTGCGGACAGGCTATGGCTACACCTTC	CASSLRTGYGYTF
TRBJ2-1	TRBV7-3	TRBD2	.	TGTGCCAGCAGCTTCCTACTAGCGGGAGCCTACAATGAGCAGTTCTTC	CASSFLLAGAYNEQFF
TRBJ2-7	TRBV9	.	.	TGTGCCAGCAGCATTACGGACAGCGTATACGAGCAGTACTTC	CASSITDSVYEQYF
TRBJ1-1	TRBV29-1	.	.	TGCAGCGTTGGCCCAGGGAACACTGAAGCTTTCTTT	CSVGPGNTEAFF
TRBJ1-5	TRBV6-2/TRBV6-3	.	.	TGTGCCAGCAGTTACCGACAGGAGGCTCAGCCCCAGCATTTT	CASSYRQEAQPQHF
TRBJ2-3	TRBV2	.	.	TGTGCCAGCAGTTCCCAGCGGGGCACAGATACGCAGTATTTT	CASSSQRGTDTQYF
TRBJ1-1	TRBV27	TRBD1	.	TGTGCCAGCACATTACGCGGTGACAGGGGAGTAACTGAAGCTTTCTTT	CASTLRGDRGVTEAFF
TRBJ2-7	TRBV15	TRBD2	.	TGTGCCACCAGCAGAGCCCTCGGGACTAGCGGGAGCTCCTACGAGCAGTACTTC	CATSRALGTSGSSYEQYF
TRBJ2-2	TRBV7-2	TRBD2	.	TGTGCCAGCAGCAGCGGGATCAGGGACACCGGGGAGCTGTTTTTT	CASSSGIRDTGELFF
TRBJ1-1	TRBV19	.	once	TGTGCCAGTCACAACCGCAGGGATTTGAACACTGAAGCTTTCTTT	CASHNRRDLNTEAFF
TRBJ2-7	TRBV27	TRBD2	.	TGTGCCAGCAGTCCTCTCTTCAGCGGGAGTATTAGCGAGCAGTACTTC	CASSPLFSGSISEQYF
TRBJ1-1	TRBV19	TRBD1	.	TGTGCCAGTAGTGGAACAGGGGCGGGTACTGAAGCTTTCTTT	CASSGTGAGTEAFF
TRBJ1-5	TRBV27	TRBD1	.	TGTGCCAGCAGCGATGGACAGGGTCAGCCCCAGCATTTT	CASSDGQGQPQHF
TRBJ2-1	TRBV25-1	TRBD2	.	TGTGCCAGCAGTGGTGAGCGCGGGAGACACAATGAGCAGTTCTTC	CASSGERGRHNEQFF
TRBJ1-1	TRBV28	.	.	TGTGCCAGCGCGTCGGGGGCTGAAGCTTTCTTT	CASASGAEAFF
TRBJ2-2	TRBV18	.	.	TGTGCCAGCTCACAGCAGGGATTGAACACCGGGGAGCTGTTTTTT	CASSQQGLNTGELFF
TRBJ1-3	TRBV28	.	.	TGTGCCAGCAGTTTCGGGGGGACGGGAAACACCATATATTTT	CASSFGGTGNTIYF
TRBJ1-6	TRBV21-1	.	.	TGTGCCAGCAGCAAAGGCGCCCATAATTCACCCCTCCACTTT	CASSKGAHNSPLHF
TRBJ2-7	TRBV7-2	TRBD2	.	TGTGCCAGCAGCTTCGGCGGGAGGGGTTACGAGCAGTACTTC	CASSFGGRGYEQYF
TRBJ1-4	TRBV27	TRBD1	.	TGTGCCAGCAGTCCCGGACAGGGTACGGAAAAACTGTTTTTT	CASSPGQGTEKLFF
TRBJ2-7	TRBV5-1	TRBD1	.	TGCGCCAGCAGCTTGGGGGTGATACCGGGACAGGGAGGCGAGCAGTACTTC	CASSLGVIPGQGGEQYF
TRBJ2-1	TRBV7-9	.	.	TGTGCCAGCAGCCCCTTAGATGAGCAGTTCTTC	CASSPLDEQFF
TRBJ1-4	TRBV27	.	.	TGTGCCAGCAGTTTAAGTGTGCCCACATTCAATGAAAAACTGTTTTTT	CASSLSVPTFNEKLFF
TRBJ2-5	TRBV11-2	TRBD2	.	TGTGCCAGCAGCTTAGACCGAGCGGGAGCCACCTCTTTAGAGACCCAGTACTTC	CASSLDRAGATSLETQYF
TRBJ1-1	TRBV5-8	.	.	TGTGCCAGCAGCTTGGTTAGCCCTGAAGCTTTCTTT	CASSLVSPEAFF
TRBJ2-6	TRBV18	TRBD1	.	TGTGCCAGCTCACCACTCGGGACAGGGGCCAGCTCTGGGGCCAACGTCCTGACTTTC	CASSPLGTGASSGANVLTF
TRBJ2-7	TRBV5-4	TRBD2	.	TGTGCCAGCAGCTCCGCCGGGACTAGCGGGAACGAGCAGTACTTC	CASSSAGTSGNEQYF
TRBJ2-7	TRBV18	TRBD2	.	TGTGCCAGCTCACCCGGGGGGAGCTCCTACGAGCAGTACTTC	CASSPGGSSYEQYF
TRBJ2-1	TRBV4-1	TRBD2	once	TGCGCCAGCAGCCAAGTAGGGACTAGAATCGAGCAGTTCTTC	CASSQVGTRIEQFF
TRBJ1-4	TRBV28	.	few	TGTGCCAGCCGGCAGGGGAAGGCAAAACTGTTTTTT	CASRQGKAKLFF
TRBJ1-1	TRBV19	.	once	TGTGCCATAAGAGACAGCAGAAACACTGAAGCTTTCTTT	CAIRDSRNTEAFF
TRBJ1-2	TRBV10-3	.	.	TGTGCCATCACCCCGGACACCTTTAACTATGGCTACACCTTC	CAITPDTFNYGYTF
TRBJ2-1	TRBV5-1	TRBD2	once	TGCGCCAGCAGCAATCTAGCGGGGAATAATGAGCAGTTCTTC	CASSNLAGNNEQFF
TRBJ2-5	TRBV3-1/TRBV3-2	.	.	TGTGCCAGCAGCCGCACAGGGACACGGGAAGAGACCCAGTACTTC	CASSRTGTREETQYF
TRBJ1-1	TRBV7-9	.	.	TGTGCCAGCAGGCCCAGGGGTGAAGCTTTCTTT	CASRPRGEAFF
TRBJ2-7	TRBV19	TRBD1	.	TGTGCCAGTAGAGCGGACAGGGCCTACGAGCAGTACTTC	CASRADRAYEQYF
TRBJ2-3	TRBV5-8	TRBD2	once	TGTGCCAGCAGCTTCGTAGCGGGGAGGGGCACAGATACGCAGTATTTT	CASSFVAGRGTDTQYF
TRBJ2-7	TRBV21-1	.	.	TGTGCCAGCCAGAAAACTAGCGGGAGGTCCAACTCCTACGAGCAGTACTTC	CASQKTSGRSNSYEQYF
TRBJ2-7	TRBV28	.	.	TGTGCCAGCACCAACAGCTACGAGCAGTACTTC	CASTNSYEQYF
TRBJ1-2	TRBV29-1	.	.	TGCAGCGTTGAAGATCTTCCAGGGGAAGCCTATGGCTACACCTTC	CSVEDLPGEAYGYTF
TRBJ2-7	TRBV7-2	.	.	TGTGCCAGCAGCTTCCCCGGGAGCCCATCGGAAGAGCAGTACTTC	CASSFPGSPSEEQYF
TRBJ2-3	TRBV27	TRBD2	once	TGTGCCAGCAGTTTCCTCACTAGCGGGGGCACAGATACGCAGTATTTT	CASSFLTSGGTDTQYF